A selection of T cell receptor beta chains follows, all from one sample in a study of Ad26.COV2.S vaccination and SARS-CoV-2 variants. Sequencing was performed with immunoSEQ multiplex PCR; in TCRdb, only in-frame clones are kept and a portion is missing. This sample has about 350,000 clones, with approximately 81% found just once. The source material was peripheral blood, sampled in a trial of Ad26.COV2.S vaccine versus placebo. These receptors all stem from a person aged 18-60 years who received the Ad26.COV2.S COVID-19 vaccine or a placebo. CDR3s include the opening cysteine and the closing phenylalanine or tryptophan. Fields, in order: V gene, J gene, CDR3 length, clone size, D gene, CDR3 DNA, CDR3 protein. The D gene is left open where the match is weak. Clone size is stated in some rows and not others, as once, few, many or a class when expanded.

>TRBV7-9|TRBJ2-1|12|-|-
TGTGCCAGCTCCATCTCCTACAATGAGCAGTTCTTC
CASSISYNEQFF
>TRBV27|TRBJ1-2|21|-|TRBD1
TGTGCCAGCAGTTTGTATCCGCGGGAGGGATCGGACAGGGAGCATAACTATGGCTACACCTTC
CASSLYPREGSDREHNYGYTF
>TRBV5-1|TRBJ2-5|17|-|-
TGCGCCAGCAGCTTGGCATTGGGGGGGCCGTTGCCGGAGACCCAGTACTTC
CASSLALGGPLPETQYF
>TRBV5-4|TRBJ1-3|13|few|-
TGTGCCAGCAGCTTGGGGCAGAGAGACACCATATATTTT
CASSLGQRDTIYF
>TRBV11-2|TRBJ2-3|16|once|-
TGTGCCAGCAGCTTAGGGGTCGACAGAAGCACAGATACGCAGTATTTT
CASSLGVDRSTDTQYF
>TRBV10-3|TRBJ1-1|13|few|-
TGTGCCATCAGTTGGGGGGAGAACACTGAAGCTTTCTTT
CAISWGENTEAFF
>TRBV24-1|TRBJ1-5|14|-|TRBD1
TGTGCCACCAGTGCTGGGACAGGGGATCAGCCCCAGCATTTT
CATSAGTGDQPQHF
>TRBV7-9|TRBJ2-1|17|once|TRBD1
TGTGCCAGCAGCTTAGCTCGGCAGGGGGTACCCTACAATGAGCAGTTCTTC
CASSLARQGVPYNEQFF
>TRBV2|TRBJ2-5|14|-|-
TGTGCCAGCAGTGACTTGTCCAGGGTTGAGACCCAGTACTTC
CASSDLSRVETQYF
>TRBV9|TRBJ2-7|13|-|-
TGTGCCAGCAGCGTATGGCAAGCGGACGAGCAGTACTTC
CASSVWQADEQYF
>TRBV5-1|TRBJ1-2|15|once|-
TGCGCCAGCAGCCCCCAGGGGCCCGCTAACTATGGCTACACCTTC
CASSPQGPANYGYTF
>TRBV7-2|TRBJ2-7|16|-|-
TGTGCCAGCAGCCCCCGGTTCGGGAAGAGCTCCTACGAGCAGTACTTC
CASSPRFGKSSYEQYF
>TRBV6-2/TRBV6-3|TRBJ2-7|15|-|TRBD2
TGTGCCAGCAGTAAAACTAGCGGGGGGACGAACGAGCAGTACTTC
CASSKTSGGTNEQYF
>TRBV7-9|TRBJ2-7|14|-|-
TGTGCCAGCAGCTTAGCGGGCAGGGAGCACGAGCAGTACTTC
CASSLAGREHEQYF
>TRBV6-2/TRBV6-3|TRBJ1-3|16|-|-
TGTGCCAGCAGTTACACGGGCGCCCGGGGAGGAAACACCATATATTTT
CASSYTGARGGNTIYF
>TRBV14|TRBJ1-1|14|-|-
TGTGCCAGCAGCCAAGGACAAATGAACACTGAAGCTTTCTTT
CASSQGQMNTEAFF
>TRBV4-3|TRBJ2-1|14|-|TRBD2
TGCGCCAGCAGCCAAGATAGCGGGATCTATGAGCAGTTCTTC
CASSQDSGIYEQFF
>TRBV5-4|TRBJ1-4|14|-|-
TGTGCCAGCAGCTTGCAGGGAGCACGGGAAAAACTGTTTTTT
CASSLQGAREKLFF
>TRBV29-1|TRBJ1-4|13|once|TRBD1
TGCAGCGTGGACAGGGGTGGAAACGAAAAACTGTTTTTT
CSVDRGGNEKLFF
>TRBV4-1|TRBJ2-7|14|-|TRBD2
TGCGCCAGCAGCCGTACGGGACTAGCGGGCGAGCAGTACTTC
CASSRTGLAGEQYF
>TRBV18|TRBJ2-7|16|-|-
TGTGCCAGCTCACCCTCCCGACAGGGAGGCAACCACGAGCAGTACTTC
CASSPSRQGGNHEQYF
>TRBV10-2|TRBJ2-2|14|-|-
TGCGCCAGCATTGCAGGGGTAAACACCGGGGAGCTGTTTTTT
CASIAGVNTGELFF
>TRBV19|TRBJ1-1|14|-|-
TGTGCCAGTAGACGACAGGCCCAGGGCACTGAAGCTTTCTTT
CASRRQAQGTEAFF
>TRBV11-2|TRBJ2-7|14|few|-
TGTGCCAGCAGCCAGCTTAGGGGCGGGGACGAGCAGTACTTC
CASSQLRGGDEQYF
>TRBV5-1|TRBJ2-7|12|-|-
TGCGCCAGCAGCTTGGAGGGGTGGGAGCAGTACTTC
CASSLEGWEQYF
>TRBV2|TRBJ2-1|11|once|-
TGTGCCAGCTGCCGGGAGAATGAGCAGTTCTTC
CASCRENEQFF
>TRBV5-4|TRBJ1-1|15|-|-
TGTGCCAGCAGCCCAAGGGCGGGGCTGAACACTGAAGCTTTCTTT
CASSPRAGLNTEAFF
>TRBV19|TRBJ2-7|14|-|TRBD2
TGTGCCAGTAGGAGGACTAGCGGAGCCTACGAGCAGTACTTC
CASRRTSGAYEQYF
>TRBV15|TRBJ2-5|13|once|-
TGTGCCACCAGCAGACAGCGAGGAGAGACCCAGTACTTC
CATSRQRGETQYF
>TRBV4-1|TRBJ2-1|15|-|-
TGCGCCAGCAGCCAATCACCCCACCAATACAATGAGCAGTTCTTC
CASSQSPHQYNEQFF
>TRBV18|TRBJ2-3|16|-|TRBD2
TGTGCCAGCTCACCCCGACTAGCGGGGGGGGCAGATACGCAGTATTTT
CASSPRLAGGADTQYF
>TRBV5-1|TRBJ2-1|15|-|TRBD2
TGCGCCAGCAGCCTGGGACTAGCGGGAGTCAATGAGCAGTTCTTC
CASSLGLAGVNEQFF
>TRBV5-5|TRBJ2-1|15|-|-
TGTGCCAGCAGCTTGTGGCAGGGGCCCTTGGGGGAGCAGTTCTTC
CASSLWQGPLGEQFF
>TRBV6-5|TRBJ2-7|13|-|TRBD1
TGTGCCAGCAGGCGGACAGGGGGCTACGAGCAGTACTTC
CASRRTGGYEQYF
>TRBV5-4|TRBJ1-1|13|-|-
TGTGCCAGCAGCTTCGGTCTCCCTGAAGGAGCTTTCTTT
CASSFGLPEGAFF
>TRBV28|TRBJ2-1|13|-|-
TGTGCCAGCAGTTTTGACGATTACAATGAGCAGTTCTTC
CASSFDDYNEQFF
>TRBV7-9|TRBJ2-5|14|-|-
TGTGCCAGCAGCCAGGGGCAAGGATTGGAGACCCAGTACTTC
CASSQGQGLETQYF
>TRBV6-2/TRBV6-3|TRBJ1-2|18|-|-
TGTGCCAGCAGTTACTCCGCTTCACACGGGAGCACTAACTATGGCTACACCTTC
CASSYSASHGSTNYGYTF
>TRBV12-3/TRBV12-4|TRBJ2-5|13|-|TRBD1
TGTGCCAGCAGTTGGGACAGAAAAGAGACCCAGTACTTC
CASSWDRKETQYF
>TRBV19|TRBJ2-2|15|-|TRBD1
TGTGCCAGTAGTCCGGGACAGTTAAACACCGGGGAGCTGTTTTTT
CASSPGQLNTGELFF
>TRBV9|TRBJ1-2|15|-|-
TGTGCCAGCAGCGTAGGAGGGTCCGGTGACTATGGCTACACCTTC
CASSVGGSGDYGYTF
>TRBV5-1|TRBJ2-2|14|-|-
TGCGCCAGCAGCTTCGGGATAGCGACCGGGGAGCTGTTTTTT
CASSFGIATGELFF
>TRBV10-1|TRBJ1-6|13|-|-
TGCGCCAGCAGTGATACAGCTAATTCACCCCTCCACTTT
CASSDTANSPLHF
>TRBV9|TRBJ2-2|16|-|-
TGTGCCAGCAGCGGGCGAGTGGGGCCGGGAACCGGGGAGCTGTTTTTT
CASSGRVGPGTGELFF
>TRBV6-2/TRBV6-3|TRBJ2-7|16|few|TRBD2
TGTGCCAGCAGTTTGGCGGGAGACGCCCCGTTCTACGAGCAGTACTTC
CASSLAGDAPFYEQYF
>TRBV5-1|TRBJ2-7|15|-|TRBD1
TGCGCCAGCAGCTTGGACAGGGGGTTCCCCGACGAGCAGTACTTC
CASSLDRGFPDEQYF
>TRBV7-9|TRBJ2-5|13|once|-
TGTGCCAGCAGACCGAGTAAGGGAGAGACCCAGTACTTC
CASRPSKGETQYF
>TRBV5-1|TRBJ1-4|21|-|-
TGCGCCAGCAGCTTGGACCCCTTCGTAGGTTCAAGCGGACCAAGCAGCGAAAAACTGTTTTTT
CASSLDPFVGSSGPSSEKLFF
>TRBV4-1|TRBJ2-7|13|few|-
TGCGCCAGCAGCCAAGATCAGGGCTACGAGCAGTACTTC
CASSQDQGYEQYF
>TRBV9|TRBJ2-3|18|-|TRBD2
TGTGCCAGCAGCGTGAAAGCGGGGGGTATTCGGGACACAGATACGCAGTATTTT
CASSVKAGGIRDTDTQYF
>TRBV28|TRBJ1-5|15|-|-
TGTGCCAGCAGTAAGACAAACAGGGACAATCAGCCCCAGCATTTT
CASSKTNRDNQPQHF
>TRBV6-2/TRBV6-3|TRBJ1-5|16|many|-
TGTGCCAGCAGTTACTGGCAGCCAAATAGCAATCAGCCCCAGCATTTT
CASSYWQPNSNQPQHF
>TRBV19|TRBJ1-1|14|-|-
TGTGCCAGTAGTATCGGACACACGAACACTGAAGCTTTCTTT
CASSIGHTNTEAFF